Each of the 22 T cell receptor beta chains below was sequenced from the same sample in a study of beta chain features in type 1 diabetes. Expressed TCRB transcripts were sequenced because the entire RNA isolate underwent reverse transcription. Produced via immunoSEQ multiplex PCR; TCRdb's table is partial and in-frame only. The sample yields a few hundred thousand clones, less than 20% seen once. The source material was naive CD4+ T cells from blood. Receptors originate from a woman aged 18 to 35 in good health.

The chain joins TRBV5-4 to TRBJ2-1; 12 positions match TRBD2. Looked up from germline, CDR1 is SGHNT and CDR2 is YYREEE (reference sequence). With 5 bases clipped from V and 8 bases from J, the junction kept 14 bases outside the gene matches. The CDR3 is 17 residues long. For the CDR3, the DNA is TGTGCCAGCAGAGGCTCATTCCTAGCGGGAGGGGTCTATGAGCAGTTCTTC. It specifies CASRGSFLAGGVYEQFF.

The chain carries TRBV7-9 and TRBJ2-3; D is perhaps TRBD1 (5 bases). The CDR3 covers 17 residues. Germline V gene sequence: CDR1 SEHNR, CDR2 FQNEAQ (reference sequence). Trimming cost V 6 bases and J 1 base, with 20 bases left between them. CDR3: CASRAGARVSGTDTQYF. CDR3 sequence (DNA): TGTGCCAGCAGAGCCGGCGCCAGGGTCTCCGGCACAGATACGCAGTATTTT. The full variable domain, its missing parts supplied by reference TRBV7-9 and TRBJ2-3, is DTGVSQNPRHKITKRGQNVTFRCDPISEHNRLYWYRQTLGQGPEFLTYFQNEAQLEKSRLLSDRFSAERPKGSFSTLEIQRTEQGDSAMYLCASRAGARVSGTDTQYFGPGTRLTVL.

The chain recombines TRBV29-1 with TRBJ1-1; D not certain. The germline V gene encodes CDR1 SQVTM and CDR2 ANQGSEA. Trimming shortened V by 5 bases and J by 7 bases, and 11 bases separated the two germline ends. There are 11 residues in the CDR3. CDR3 DNA sequence: TGCAGCGTTCACCGACAAAGTGAAGCTTTCTTT. Translating it yields CSVHRQSEAFF.

V and J are TRBV30 and TRBJ1-5, with D hard to call. The germline V gene has CDR1 GTSNPN and CDR2 SVGIG (reference sequence). This CDR3 has 13 residues. Trimming left V 3 bases short and J 1 base short, with 7 bases between. The CDR3 sequence: CAWRGRSNQPQHF. The CDR3 DNA reads TGTGCCTGGAGGGGCAGGAGCAATCAGCCCCAGCATTTT.

This clone was observed a handful of times. CDR3 in amino acids: CASSQPLTRRGEYEQYF. For the CDR3, the DNA is TGCGCCAGCAGCCAGCCCCTCACCCGCAGGGGGGAGTACGAGCAGTACTTC. The J gene is TRBJ2-7, the V gene TRBV4-1; a weak D match, TRBD1 (7 bases). Germline values: CDR1 MGHRA, CDR2 YSYEKL. Trimming left V 3 bases short and J 4 bases short, with 22 bases between. The CDR3 spans 17 residues.

This clone turned up a few times. V and J are TRBV7-2 and TRBJ2-5; TRBD2 matches at 14 bases. This CDR3 contains 16 residues. Germline CDR1 SGHTA, CDR2 FQGNSA. Unmatched junction bases numbered 5, after V lost 5 bases and J lost 3 bases. The CDR3 sequence: CASSPPGLAGEETQYF. The CDR3 bases are TGTGCCAGCAGCCCCCCGGGACTAGCGGGGGAAGAGACCCAGTACTTC.

This clone was seen only a few times. The V gene is TRBV7-3, the J gene TRBJ2-1, with D maybe TRBD2 (7 bases). Germline CDR1 and CDR2: SGHTA and FQGTGA. Trimming pared 2 bases from V and 2 bases from J, leaving 10 bases between. The CDR3 spans 15 residues. The chain's CDR3 is CASSLWGGTYNEQFF. The CDR3 DNA is TGTGCCAGCAGCTTATGGGGGGGCACCTACAATGAGCAGTTCTTC.

The V call is TRBV12-5, the J call TRBJ1-5; D unclear. The CDR3 loop spans 12 amino acids. V gave up 7 bases and J gave up 3 bases, with 7 bases separating them. Germline V lookup: CDR1 LGHNT, CDR2 FRNRAP. The CDR3 nucleotides are TGTGCTAGTGATCAGAACAATCAGCCCCAGCATTTT. This codes for CASDQNNQPQHF.

The chain is built from TRBV29-1 and TRBJ1-5, with 8 bases that match TRBD1. This CDR3 region has 13 residues. Losses at the gene ends were 6 bases for V and 9 bases for J; bases not matched to a gene: 10. CDR1 is SQVTM and CDR2 is ANQGSEA in the germline V gene. The CDR3 sequence: CSVWTGKIMPQHF. The DNA of the CDR3 is TGCAGCGTCTGGACAGGGAAGATAATGCCCCAGCATTTT.

The chain recombines TRBV4-1 with TRBJ1-2; D is ambiguous. Per the germline V gene, CDR1 is MGHRA and CDR2 is YSYEKL. Trimming shortened V by 4 bases and J by 8 bases, and 23 bases separated the two germline ends. The CDR3 sequence is 16 residues long. This CDR3 is CASSPGRQRPMSGYTF. In DNA, the CDR3 is TGCGCCAGCAGCCCGGGTAGGCAGAGGCCTATGTCGGGCTACACCTTC.

This chain connects TRBV9 to TRBJ1-2; tentative D call: TRBD1 (5 bases). CDR1 and CDR2 (germline): SGDLS, YYNGEE. CDR3 length equals 15 residues. V was clipped by 2 bases and J by 10 bases, with 21 bases between them. CDR3 in amino acids: CASSVGGPHQGFYTF. CDR3 in DNA: TGTGCCAGCAGCGTGGGAGGCCCACACCAGGGATTCTACACCTTC.

CDR3 nucleotide sequence: TGTGCCTGGAAGACAGGGTTGAGCACAGATACGCAGTATTTT. It specifies CAWKTGLSTDTQYF. The chain couples TRBV30 to TRBJ2-3; 7 nucleotides align to TRBD1. Germline trimming cut 4 bases from V and 0 bases from J; bases unmatched to any gene: 4. The CDR3 loop spans 14 amino acids. Germline lookup yields CDR1 GTSNPN and CDR2 SVGIG (reference sequence).

The chain couples TRBV30 to TRBJ1-4; TRBD1 might be the D (5 bases). The CDR3 runs 15 residues. With 4 bases removed from V and 2 bases from J, the gap between germline ends came to 14 bases. Germline assignment: CDR1 GTSNPN and CDR2 SVGIG (reference sequence). Here the CDR3 reads CAWTQGSATNEKLFF. CDR3 DNA sequence: TGTGCCTGGACTCAGGGCTCCGCCACTAATGAAAAACTGTTTTTT.

The chain is built from TRBV30 and TRBJ1-5, with D tentatively TRBD1 (6 bases). CDR3 length: 15 amino acids. Deletions cut 4 bases from V and 0 bases from J, with 13 bases between. Germline CDR1 reads GTSNPN; CDR2 reads SVGIG (reference sequence). The CDR3 DNA follows: TGTGCCTGGACGACAGGAACCCTTAGCAATCAGCCCCAGCATTTT. Its translation is CAWTTGTLSNQPQHF. The variable domain in full, with the rest retrieved from reference TRBV30 and TRBJ1-5, is SQTIHQWPATLVQPVGSPLSLECTVEGTSNPNLYWYRQAAGRGLQLLFYSVGIGQISSEVPQNLSASRPQDRQFILSSKKLLLSDSGFYLCAWTTGTLSNQPQHFGDGTRLSIL.

J is TRBJ1-6 and V is TRBV9; D gene unclear. V lost 4 bases to trimming and J lost 7 bases, with 15 bases between them. This CDR3 has 15 residues. The germline gives CDR1 SGDLS, CDR2 YYNGEE. CDR3 nucleotide sequence: TGTGCCAGCAGCCCCCGAGGGTCAGAGAATTCACCCCTCCACTTT. Its translation: CASSPRGSENSPLHF.

The chain combines TRBV5-6 with TRBJ1-2; 9 nucleotides match TRBD1. The CDR3 runs 16 residues. V lost 5 bases, J lost 4 bases, and 12 bases stayed unmatched. Germline CDR1 and CDR2: SGHDT and YYEEEE. CDR3 sequence (DNA): TGTGCCAGCAGGCCCTCCCGGGACAGGGTCGGCTATGGCTACACCTTC. It yields the protein CASRPSRDRVGYGYTF.

The chain employs TRBV9 and TRBJ2-3; D not resolved. The CDR3 extends over 15 amino acids. CDR1 SGDLS and CDR2 YYNGEE come from the germline V gene. Between the trimmed V and J ends, which lost 0 bases and 3 bases, there was a span of 11 bases. Here the CDR3 DNA reads TGTGCCAGCAGCGTAGCTAACCGCCGGACAGATACGCAGTATTTT. It encodes CASSVANRRTDTQYF. Complete variable domain (other parts from reference TRBV9 and TRBJ2-3): DSGVTQTPKHLITATGQRVTLRCSPRSGDLSVYWYQQSLDQGLQFLIQYYNGEERAKGNILERFSAQQFPDLHSELNLSSLELGDSALYFCASSVANRRTDTQYFGPGTRLTVL.

V is TRBV4-1 and J is TRBJ2-2, with 7 bases identical to TRBD2. Germline lookup yields CDR1 MGHRA and CDR2 YSYEKL. The CDR3 extends over 17 amino acids. After removal of 5 bases from V and 4 bases from J, the junction contained 13 bases not matched to a gene. CDR3 coding DNA: TGCGCCAGCAGCTCCCGAACGGGGGGAGTTCTCACCGGGGAGCTGTTTTTT. It encodes CASSSRTGGVLTGELFF.

This clone was counted once. The chain uses TRBV7-9 and TRBJ2-1, with TRBD2 matching 9 bases. Per the germline V gene, CDR1 is SEHNR and CDR2 is FQNEAQ (reference sequence). V shed 1 base and J 4 bases; nucleotides not matched to a gene: 11. CDR3 size: 18 residues. This CDR3 is CASSLVPSGVAAYNEQFF. DNA for the CDR3: TGTGCCAGCAGCTTAGTGCCTAGCGGGGTGGCCGCTTACAATGAGCAGTTCTTC.

This sequence joins TRBV27 and TRBJ2-7, with 10 bases fitting TRBD1. With V trimmed by 7 bases and J by 7 bases, 10 bases remained unmatched. The CDR3 is made up of 14 amino acids. Germline-derived CDR1 and CDR2 are MNHEY and SMNVEV (reference sequence). CDR3 in DNA: TGTGCCAGCATGTCGGGACAGGGGCCAGAAGAGCAGTACTTC. As protein: CASMSGQGPEEQYF.

This clone showed up just a few times. This chain joins TRBV2 and TRBJ2-1, with D hard to call. The CDR3 has 9 amino acids. Germline values: CDR1 SNHLY, CDR2 FYNNEI. V was cut by 6 bases and J by 8 bases, with 2 bases left in between. The CDR3 is CASSDEQFF. The CDR3 DNA sequence: TGTGCCAGCAGCGATGAGCAGTTCTTC.

This clone was seen a few times. The rearrangement uses TRBV27 and TRBJ1-1; possibly TRBD1 for D (5 bases). The CDR3 sequence is 13 residues long. V was shortened by 3 bases and J by 3 bases, with 8 bases between the two germline ends. Germline CDR1 reads MNHEY; CDR2 reads SMNVEV (reference sequence). CDR3 amino acids: CASSFSRDTEAFF. The DNA of the CDR3 is TGTGCCAGCAGTTTTTCCAGGGACACTGAAGCTTTCTTT.